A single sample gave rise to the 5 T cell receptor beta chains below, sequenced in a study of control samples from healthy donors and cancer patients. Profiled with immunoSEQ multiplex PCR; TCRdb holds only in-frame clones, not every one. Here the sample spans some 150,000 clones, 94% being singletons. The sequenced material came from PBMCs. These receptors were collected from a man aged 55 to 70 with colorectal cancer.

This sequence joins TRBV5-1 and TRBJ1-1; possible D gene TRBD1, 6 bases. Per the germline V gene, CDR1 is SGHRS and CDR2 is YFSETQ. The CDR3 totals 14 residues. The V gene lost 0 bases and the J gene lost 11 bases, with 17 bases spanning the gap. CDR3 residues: CASSLVLQGRSAFF. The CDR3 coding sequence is TGCGCCAGCAGCTTGGTTCTACAGGGACGATCGGCTTTCTTT. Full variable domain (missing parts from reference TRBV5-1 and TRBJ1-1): KAGVTQTPRYLIKTRGQQVTLSCSPISGHRSVSWYQQTPGQGLQFLFEYFSETQRNKGNFPGRFSGRQFSNSRSEMNVSTLELGDSALYLCASSLVLQGRSAFFGQGTRLTVV.

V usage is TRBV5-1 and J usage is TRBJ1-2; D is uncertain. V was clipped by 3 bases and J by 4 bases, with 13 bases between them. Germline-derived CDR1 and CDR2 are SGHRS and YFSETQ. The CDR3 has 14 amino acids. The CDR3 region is CASSSETALYGYTF. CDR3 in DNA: TGCGCCAGCAGCTCCGAAACAGCCCTCTATGGCTACACCTTC.

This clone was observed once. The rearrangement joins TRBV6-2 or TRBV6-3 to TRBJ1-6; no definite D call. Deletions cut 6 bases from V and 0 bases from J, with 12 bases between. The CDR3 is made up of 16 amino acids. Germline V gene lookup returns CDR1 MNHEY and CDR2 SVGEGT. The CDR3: CASSSDATSYNSPLHF. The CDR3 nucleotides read TGTGCCAGCAGCTCGGACGCTACCTCCTATAATTCACCCCTCCACTTT.

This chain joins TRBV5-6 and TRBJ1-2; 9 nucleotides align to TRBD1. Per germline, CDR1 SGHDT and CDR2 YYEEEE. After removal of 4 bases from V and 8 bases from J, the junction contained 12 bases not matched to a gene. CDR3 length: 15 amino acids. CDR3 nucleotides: TGTGCCAGCAGCCCCGACCGGACAGGGGCCGGGGGCTACACCTTC. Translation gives CASSPDRTGAGGYTF. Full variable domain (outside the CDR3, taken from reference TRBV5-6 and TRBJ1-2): DAGVTQSPTHLIKTRGQQVTLRCSPKSGHDTVSWYQQALGQGPQFIFQYYEEEERQRGNFPDRFSGHQFPNYSSELNVNALLLGDSALYLCASSPDRTGAGGYTFGSGTRLTVV.

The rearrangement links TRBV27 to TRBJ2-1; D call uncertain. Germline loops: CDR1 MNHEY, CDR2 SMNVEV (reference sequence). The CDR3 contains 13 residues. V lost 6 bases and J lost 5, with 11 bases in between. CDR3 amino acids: CASSSSKNNEQFF. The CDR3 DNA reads TGTGCCAGCAGCTCGAGCAAGAACAATGAGCAGTTCTTC.